This record covers a single T cell receptor (beta chain). Its antigen is still unknown. This sample also contains other DNA sequences that code for the same CDR3. These data are taken from a study of shared clonotypes between healthy human individuals. Germline CDR1 is MGHRA and CDR2 is YSYEKL. V dropped 1 base and J dropped 0 bases, with 10 bases sitting between them. CDR3 length: 15 residues. Naive CD8 cells lacked CD45RO and underwent positive selection for CCR7, leaving out terminally differentiated effector memory CD45RA+ cells. Everyone who donated was a Caucasian adult who lived in Nashville, Tennessee. Profiled with immunoSEQ multiplex PCR; TCRdb holds only in-frame clones, not every one. The sample records around 2,000,000 clones, just under 95% being singletons. Study-level findings and limits: Shared across a few donors were about 4.8% of the naive CD4 clonotypes. Generation probabilities were higher for clonotypes shared across all four sorted-subset donors than for unshared ones.

This receptor was obtained from a man in his late teens or twenties in good health. Sequenced: naive CD8+ T cells sorted from blood. The chain employs TRBV4-1 and TRBJ2-7; a possible D gene is TRBD2 (5 bases). CDR3 nucleotide sequence: TGCGCCAGCAGCCAAGCGTCGGGGAGCTCCTACGAGCAGTACTTC. It specifies CASSQASGSSYEQYF.